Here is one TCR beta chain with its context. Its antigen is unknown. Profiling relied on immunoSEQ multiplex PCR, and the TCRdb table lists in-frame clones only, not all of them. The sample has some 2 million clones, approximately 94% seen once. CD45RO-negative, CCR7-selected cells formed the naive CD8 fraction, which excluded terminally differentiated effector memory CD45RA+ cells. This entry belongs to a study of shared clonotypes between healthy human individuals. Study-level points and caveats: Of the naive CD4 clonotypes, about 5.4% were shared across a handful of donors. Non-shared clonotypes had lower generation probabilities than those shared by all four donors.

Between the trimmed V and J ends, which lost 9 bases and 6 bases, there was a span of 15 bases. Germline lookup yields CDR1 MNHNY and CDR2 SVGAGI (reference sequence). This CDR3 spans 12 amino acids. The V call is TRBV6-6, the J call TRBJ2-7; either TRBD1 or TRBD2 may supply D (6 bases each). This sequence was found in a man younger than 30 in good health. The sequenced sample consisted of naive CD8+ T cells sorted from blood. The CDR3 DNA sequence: TGTGCCAGTGTGACGGGGGCGGGCGAGCAGTACTTC. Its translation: CASVTGAGEQYF.